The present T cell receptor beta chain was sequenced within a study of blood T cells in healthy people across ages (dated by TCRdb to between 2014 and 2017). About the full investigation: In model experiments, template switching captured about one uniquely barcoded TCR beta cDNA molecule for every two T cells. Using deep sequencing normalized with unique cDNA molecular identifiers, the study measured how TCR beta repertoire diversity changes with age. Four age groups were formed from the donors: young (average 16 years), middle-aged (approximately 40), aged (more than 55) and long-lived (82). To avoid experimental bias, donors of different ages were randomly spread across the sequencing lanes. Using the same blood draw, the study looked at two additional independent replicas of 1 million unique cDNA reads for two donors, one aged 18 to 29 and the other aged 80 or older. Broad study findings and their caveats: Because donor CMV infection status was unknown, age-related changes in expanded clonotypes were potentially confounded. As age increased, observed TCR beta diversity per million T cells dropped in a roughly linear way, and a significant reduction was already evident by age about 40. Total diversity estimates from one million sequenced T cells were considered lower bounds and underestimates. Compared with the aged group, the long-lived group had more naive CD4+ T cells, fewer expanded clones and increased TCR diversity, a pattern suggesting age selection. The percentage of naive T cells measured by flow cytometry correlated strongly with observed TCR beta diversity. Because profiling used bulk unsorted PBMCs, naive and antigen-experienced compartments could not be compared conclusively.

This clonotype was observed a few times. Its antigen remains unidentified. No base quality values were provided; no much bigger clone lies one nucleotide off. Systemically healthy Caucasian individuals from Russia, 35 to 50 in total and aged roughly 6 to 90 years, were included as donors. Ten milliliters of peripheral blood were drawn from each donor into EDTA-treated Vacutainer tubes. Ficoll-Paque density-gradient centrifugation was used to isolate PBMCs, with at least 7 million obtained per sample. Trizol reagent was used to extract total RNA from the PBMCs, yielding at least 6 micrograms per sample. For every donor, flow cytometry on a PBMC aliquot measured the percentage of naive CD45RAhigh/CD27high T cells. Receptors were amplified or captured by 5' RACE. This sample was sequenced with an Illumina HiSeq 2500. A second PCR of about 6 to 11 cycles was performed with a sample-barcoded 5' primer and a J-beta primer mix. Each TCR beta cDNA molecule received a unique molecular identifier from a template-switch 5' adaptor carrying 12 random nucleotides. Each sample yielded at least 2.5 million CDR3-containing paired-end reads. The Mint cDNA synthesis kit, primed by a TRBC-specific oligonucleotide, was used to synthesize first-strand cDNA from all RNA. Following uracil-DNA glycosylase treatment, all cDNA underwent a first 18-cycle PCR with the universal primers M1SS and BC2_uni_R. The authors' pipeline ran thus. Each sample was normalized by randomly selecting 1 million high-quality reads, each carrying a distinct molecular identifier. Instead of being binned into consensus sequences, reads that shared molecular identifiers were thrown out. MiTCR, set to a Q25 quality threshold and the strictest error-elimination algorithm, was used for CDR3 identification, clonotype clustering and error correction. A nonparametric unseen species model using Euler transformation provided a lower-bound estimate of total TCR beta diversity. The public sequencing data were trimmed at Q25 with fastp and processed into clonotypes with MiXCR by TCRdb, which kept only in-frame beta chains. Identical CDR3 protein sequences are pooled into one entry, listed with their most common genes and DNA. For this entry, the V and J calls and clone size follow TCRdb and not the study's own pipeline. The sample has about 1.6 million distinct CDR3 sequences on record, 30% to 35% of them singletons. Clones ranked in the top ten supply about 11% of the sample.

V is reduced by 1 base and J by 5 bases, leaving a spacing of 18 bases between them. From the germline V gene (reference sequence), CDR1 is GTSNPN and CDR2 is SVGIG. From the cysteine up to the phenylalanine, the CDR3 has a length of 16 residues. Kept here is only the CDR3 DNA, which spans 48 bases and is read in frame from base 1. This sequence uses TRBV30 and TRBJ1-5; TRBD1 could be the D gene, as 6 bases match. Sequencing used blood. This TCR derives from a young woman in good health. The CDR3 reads CAWSANRDTVYQPQHF. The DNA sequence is TGTGCCTGGAGTGCCAACCGGGACACAGTTTATCAGCCCCAGCATTTT.